This is a list of T cell receptor beta chains from one sample in a study of T cells in localized non-small cell lung cancer. Sequencing was performed with immunoSEQ multiplex PCR; in TCRdb, only in-frame clones are kept and a portion is missing. The sample holds over 35,000 clones; about 76% are singletons and the top ten take around 7.8%. The sequenced sample was peripheral blood mononuclear cells, obtained before any cancer treatment. These receptors all stem from a male donor older than 55 with stage II lung adenocarcinoma. CDR3s include the opening cysteine and the closing phenylalanine or tryptophan. D genes are given only for firm matches. Clone size is shown for a subset of rows, as once, few, many or a class of expanded clone.

len	d_gene	abundance	j_gene	v_gene	CDR3aa	CDR3nt
16	NA	NA	TRBJ1-5	TRBV4-1	CASSPVPITSNQPQHF	TGCGCCAGCAGCCCGGTGCCTATTACCAGCAATCAGCCCCAGCATTTT
14	NA	NA	TRBJ1-1	TRBV6-6	CASTEKQKNTEAFF	TGTGCCAGCACGGAGAAACAGAAGAACACTGAAGCTTTCTTT
18	NA	NA	TRBJ1-5	TRBV27	CASSLWGPQPYSNQPQHF	TGTGCCAGCAGTTTATGGGGGCCACAGCCTTATAGCAATCAGCCCCAGCATTTT
16	TRBD1	once	TRBJ1-1	TRBV7-2	CASSLGQGGMNTEAFF	TGTGCCAGCAGCTTAGGACAGGGAGGGATGAACACTGAAGCTTTCTTT
15	TRBD1	NA	TRBJ2-1	TRBV5-1	CASSLTGGGWDEQFF	TGCGCCAGCAGCCTAACAGGGGGCGGATGGGATGAGCAGTTCTTC
12	NA	few	TRBJ1-1	TRBV2	CASNRGSWEAFF	TGTGCCAGCAACCGGGGATCGTGGGAAGCTTTCTTT
14	NA	NA	TRBJ1-1	TRBV19	CASVLTEMNTEAFF	TGTGCCAGTGTCTTAACAGAGATGAACACTGAAGCTTTCTTT
14	NA	NA	TRBJ1-1	TRBV27	CASSFSTGGTEAFF	TGTGCCAGCAGTTTCTCGACCGGGGGGACTGAAGCTTTCTTT
15	NA	NA	TRBJ1-1	TRBV5-1	CASSLVSDVNTEAFF	TGCGCCAGCAGCTTGGTGTCCGACGTAAACACTGAAGCTTTCTTT
14	NA	NA	TRBJ2-1	TRBV13	CASSPVGPYNEQFF	TGTGCCAGCAGCCCCGTGGGTCCCTACAATGAGCAGTTCTTC
12	NA	NA	TRBJ2-4	TRBV19	CASSSGRYTQYF	TGTGCCAGTAGTAGTGGAAGGTACACTCAGTACTTC
18	NA	once	TRBJ1-3	TRBV7-9	CASSPRTAYGFSGNTIYF	TGTGCCAGCAGCCCCCGGACAGCTTATGGATTCTCTGGAAACACCATATATTTT
15	NA	NA	TRBJ2-7	TRBV28	CASRPSGISSYEQYF	TGTGCCAGCAGGCCCAGCGGTATTAGCTCCTACGAGCAGTACTTC
15	NA	NA	TRBJ2-3	TRBV28	CASSFGGLTTDTQYF	TGTGCCAGCAGTTTTGGTGGCCTTACCACAGATACGCAGTATTTT
14	TRBD1	few	TRBJ1-5	TRBV10-2	CASSEQGGGQPQHF	TGCGCCAGCTCGGAACAGGGGGGGGGACAGCCCCAGCATTTT
15	NA	NA	TRBJ2-7	TRBV4-1	CASSQDTTGPYEQYF	TGCGCCAGCAGCCAAGATACCACGGGTCCCTACGAGCAGTACTTC
13	NA	NA	TRBJ1-1	TRBV2	CASRGSLNTEAFF	TGTGCCAGCAGGGGGTCTCTTAACACTGAAGCTTTCTTT
13	NA	NA	TRBJ2-5	TRBV7-2	CASSRGGGETQYF	TGTGCCAGCAGTCGAGGGGGGGGTGAGACCCAGTACTTC
16	NA	NA	TRBJ2-7	TRBV28	CASSHDPLGYSYEQYF	TGTGCCAGCAGTCACGATCCCCTGGGCTACTCCTACGAGCAGTACTTC
14	TRBD1	NA	TRBJ2-3	TRBV6-4	CASSAGQGADTQYF	TGTGCCAGCAGTGCGGGACAGGGGGCAGATACGCAGTATTTT
15	NA	NA	TRBJ1-5	TRBV27	CASSIGGFGNQPQHF	TGTGCCAGCAGCATCGGGGGGTTTGGCAATCAGCCCCAGCATTTT
12	NA	NA	TRBJ1-1	TRBV28	CASKELNTEAFF	TGTGCCAGCAAAGAGCTGAACACTGAAGCTTTCTTT
17	NA	NA	TRBJ1-3	TRBV11-2	CASRYTGRSVSGNTIYF	TGTGCCAGCAGATATACGGGACGGTCAGTCTCTGGAAACACCATATATTTT
14	NA	NA	TRBJ1-1	TRBV30	CAWSGGQTNTEAFF	TGTGCCTGGAGTGGCGGACAGACCAACACTGAAGCTTTCTTT
17	TRBD2	NA	TRBJ2-1	TRBV5-1	CASSLGGTSGSSNEQFF	TGCGCCAGCAGCTTGGGCGGGACTAGCGGGAGTAGCAATGAGCAGTTCTTC
14	NA	few	TRBJ1-1	TRBV7-2	CASSLLQANTEAFF	TGTGCCAGCAGCTTATTACAGGCCAACACTGAAGCTTTCTTT
10	NA	NA	TRBJ1-1	TRBV21-1	CASRVVEAFF	TGTGCCAGCAGGGTCGTCGAAGCTTTCTTT
12	TRBD1	few	TRBJ1-2	TRBV16	CASSTQGAGYTF	TGTGCCAGCAGCACACAGGGGGCCGGCTACACCTTC
14	NA	NA	TRBJ1-1	TRBV7-9	CASSLEQGLTEAFF	TGTGCCAGCAGCTTAGAGCAGGGCTTGACTGAAGCTTTCTTT
13	TRBD1	once	TRBJ1-4	TRBV2	CARRTGSDEKLFF	TGTGCCAGGCGGACAGGGTCGGATGAAAAACTGTTTTTT
11	NA	NA	TRBJ2-7	TRBV29-1	CSVERAYEQYF	TGCAGCGTTGAGCGGGCCTACGAGCAGTACTTC
14	NA	NA	TRBJ2-5	TRBV19	CASSFGQAGETQYF	TGTGCCAGTAGTTTCGGTCAGGCAGGGGAGACCCAGTACTTC
14	NA	NA	TRBJ1-5	TRBV7-2	CASSLGQSNQPQHF	TGTGCCAGCAGCTTAGGACAGAGCAATCAGCCCCAGCATTTT
16	NA	NA	TRBJ1-3	TRBV6-5	CASSYSFRERANTIYF	TGTGCCAGCAGTTACTCATTCAGGGAACGAGCAAACACCATATATTTT
14	NA	NA	TRBJ1-1	TRBV12-5	CASGLQDGGTEAFF	TGTGCTAGTGGTTTGCAGGATGGGGGCACTGAAGCTTTCTTT
14	NA	once	TRBJ1-1	TRBV7-9	CASSSRTQYTEAFF	TGTGCCAGCAGCTCCCGTACACAGTACACTGAAGCTTTCTTT
11	NA	NA	TRBJ1-4	TRBV19	CASSTRTKLFF	TGTGCCAGTAGTACTCGAACCAAACTGTTTTTT
16	TRBD1	NA	TRBJ2-2	TRBV7-2	CASSSGRDRNTGELFF	TGTGCCAGCAGCTCCGGCAGGGACAGGAACACCGGGGAGCTGTTTTTT
13	NA	NA	TRBJ2-5	TRBV6-5	CASSYQGQETQYF	TGTGCCAGCAGTTACCAGGGTCAAGAGACCCAGTACTTC
12	NA	NA	TRBJ2-1	TRBV19	CASSILDSEQFF	TGTGCCAGTAGTATTTTAGATAGCGAGCAGTTCTTC
14	TRBD1	NA	TRBJ2-1	TRBV30	CAREQGKSVNEQFF	TGTGCCCGTGAACAGGGGAAATCCGTCAATGAGCAGTTCTTC
13	TRBD1	NA	TRBJ1-2	TRBV6-5	CASSHLGTGSHTF	TGTGCCAGCAGTCACCTCGGGACAGGGTCACACACCTTC
15	NA	NA	TRBJ2-3	TRBV7-2	CASSLSSGLTDTQYF	TGTGCCAGCAGCTTAAGTAGCGGCCTCACAGATACGCAGTATTTT
13	NA	NA	TRBJ2-7	TRBV27	CASTPRGAYEQYF	TGTGCCAGCACCCCGAGAGGGGCCTACGAGCAGTACTTC
14	NA	NA	TRBJ2-5	TRBV7-9	CASSSPGVAETQYF	TGTGCCAGCAGTTCCCCCGGTGTAGCGGAGACCCAGTACTTC
13	NA	NA	TRBJ1-2	TRBV10-3	CAIRAGPNYGYTF	TGTGCCATCAGGGCAGGGCCTAACTATGGCTACACCTTC
13	NA	NA	TRBJ2-1	TRBV6-4	CASSERRGNEQFF	TGTGCCAGCAGTGAACGGCGGGGAAATGAGCAGTTCTTC
18	TRBD2	NA	TRBJ2-1	TRBV4-2	CASSQDVRPSGSYNEQFF	TGTGCCAGCAGCCAAGATGTCAGACCCAGCGGGAGTTACAATGAGCAGTTCTTC
14	NA	NA	TRBJ2-3	TRBV28	CASASGGSTDTQYF	TGTGCCAGCGCCTCGGGGGGCAGCACAGATACGCAGTATTTT
14	TRBD1	NA	TRBJ1-1	TRBV6-5	CASSRQGINTEAFF	TGTGCCAGCAGCCGACAGGGAATTAACACTGAAGCTTTCTTT
15	NA	NA	TRBJ1-1	TRBV11-2	CASSISPTGNTEAFF	TGTGCCAGCAGCATTTCCCCGACAGGGAACACTGAAGCTTTCTTT
14	NA	NA	TRBJ1-4	TRBV28	CASSFAEENEKLFF	TGTGCCAGCAGTTTCGCAGAGGAGAATGAAAAACTGTTTTTT
16	NA	NA	TRBJ1-3	TRBV5-1	CASSLAGLLSGNTIYF	TGCGCCAGCAGCTTGGCCGGGTTGTTATCTGGAAACACCATATATTTT
15	NA	few	TRBJ1-1	TRBV19	CASSIGLQSFTEAFF	TGTGCCAGTAGTATCGGTTTACAGTCGTTCACTGAAGCTTTCTTT